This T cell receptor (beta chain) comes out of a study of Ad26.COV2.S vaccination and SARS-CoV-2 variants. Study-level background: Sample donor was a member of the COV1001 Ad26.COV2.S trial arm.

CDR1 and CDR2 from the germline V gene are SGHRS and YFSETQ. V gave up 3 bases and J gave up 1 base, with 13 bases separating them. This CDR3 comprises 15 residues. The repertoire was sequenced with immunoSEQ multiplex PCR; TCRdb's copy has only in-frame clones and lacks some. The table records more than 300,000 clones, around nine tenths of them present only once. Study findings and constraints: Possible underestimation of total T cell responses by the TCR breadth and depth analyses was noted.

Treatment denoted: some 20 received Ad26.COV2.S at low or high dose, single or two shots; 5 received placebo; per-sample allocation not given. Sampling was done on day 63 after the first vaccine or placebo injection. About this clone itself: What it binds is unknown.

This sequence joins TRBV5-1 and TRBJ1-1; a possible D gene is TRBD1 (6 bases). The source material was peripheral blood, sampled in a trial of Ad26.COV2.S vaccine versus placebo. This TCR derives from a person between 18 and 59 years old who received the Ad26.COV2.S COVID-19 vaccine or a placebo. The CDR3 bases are TGCGCCAGCAGCTCCGAAGGACAGAAGAACACTGAAGCTTTCTTT. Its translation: CASSSEGQKNTEAFF.